The 29 T cell receptor beta chains below come from one sample, sequenced in a study of T cell clones after liver transplantation. Clones were read by immunoSEQ multiplex PCR, and TCRdb kept only the in-frame ones, dropping some. The profile shows 45,000 to 55,000 clones, 65% to 85% of them singletons. The material was CD4+ T cells from blood, obtained before liver transplant. Receptor source: a human donor who received a liver transplant.

The chain recombines TRBV11-2 with TRBJ1-1; 8 bases match TRBD1. CDR3 length: 16 residues. With V trimmed by 4 bases and J by 4 bases, 11 bases remained unmatched. CDR1 and CDR2 from the germline V gene are SGHAT and FQNNGV. The CDR3 sequence: CASSSGTGELSTEAFF. In DNA form, the CDR3 reads TGTGCCAGCAGCTCCGGGACAGGAGAGTTGAGCACTGAAGCTTTCTTT.

This clone was counted once. The CDR3: CSASTWREQYF. CDR3 bases: TGCAGTGCTAGTACGTGGCGGGAGCAGTACTTC. The rearrangement joins TRBV20-1 to TRBJ2-7, with no clear D. The V end was cut by 3 bases, the J end by 7 bases, with 10 bases between. The length of the CDR3 is 11 residues. Germline CDR1 DFQATT, CDR2 SNEGSKA (reference sequence).

This clone is categorized as medium-sized. The chain links TRBV28 to TRBJ2-4; the match to TRBD2 covers 8 bases. Germline V lookup: CDR1 MDHEN, CDR2 SYDVKM. V shed 3 bases and J 6 bases; nucleotides not matched to a gene: 4. CDR3 length: 14 amino acids. The CDR3 sequence: CASSFGGALNIQYF. The CDR3, as DNA: TGTGCCAGCAGTTTCGGGGGGGCTCTAAACATTCAGTACTTC.

A note on this clone: The junction departs from germline at one end; a sequencing error may be responsible. This sample includes further DNA sequences coding for the same CDR3. This chain links TRBV5-1 with TRBJ1-6, with 9 bases lining up with TRBD1. This CDR3 is 15 amino acids long. Germline V CDR1 and CDR2: SGHRS, YFSETQ. CDR3 DNA sequence: TGCGCTAGCAGCGAAGCCACAGGGGGCAGTTCACCCCTCCACTTT. As protein: CASSEATGGSSPLHF.

The gene calls are TRBV4-2 and TRBJ2-7, with D possibly TRBD2 on 6 matching bases. CDR1 and CDR2 from the germline V gene are LGHNA and YNFKEQ. The V end was cut by 0 bases, the J end by 5 bases, with 11 bases between. The CDR3 sequence is 14 residues long. The CDR3 nucleotides read TGTGCCAGCAGCCAAGAGGAGGGAAAGAACGAGCAGTACTTC. Translating gives CASSQEEGKNEQYF.

The chain uses TRBV29-1 and TRBJ1-2; a weak D match, TRBD1 (5 bases). The germline V gene encodes CDR1 SQVTM and CDR2 ANQGSEA. Trimming took 7 bases from V and 0 from J, leaving 9 bases between them. The CDR3 loop spans 12 amino acids. The CDR3 coding sequence is TGCAGCGCCCAGGGAGCTAACTATGGCTACACCTTC. Translating gives CSAQGANYGYTF.

The table lists this clone with a few counts. This rearrangement joins TRBV6-1 to TRBJ2-3; D gene unclear. The length of the CDR3 is 10 residues. Trimming removed 6 bases from V and 7 bases from J, with 5 bases in between. Germline CDR1 reads MNHNS; CDR2 reads SASEGT. The CDR3: CASRQHTQYF. CDR3 sequence (DNA): TGTGCCAGCAGACAGCATACGCAGTATTTT.

V usage is TRBV30 and J usage is TRBJ1-3; D is perhaps TRBD1 (5 bases). This CDR3 is built from 15 residues. V lost 4 bases to trimming and J lost 0 bases, with 13 bases between them. The germline V gene encodes CDR1 GTSNPN and CDR2 SVGIG (reference sequence). CDR3 bases: TGTGCCTGGAACAAACGGACAACCTCTGGAAACACCATATATTTT. Its protein product is CAWNKRTTSGNTIYF. Combining the CDR3 with reference TRBV30 and TRBJ1-3 gives the whole variable domain SQTIHQWPATLVQPVGSPLSLECTVEGTSNPNLYWYRQAAGRGLQLLFYSVGIGQISSEVPQNLSASRPQDRQFILSSKKLLLSDSGFYLCAWNKRTTSGNTIYFGEGSWLTVV.

The chain combines TRBV9 with TRBJ1-4; TRBD1 might be the D (5 bases). CDR3 size: 16 residues. Germline CDR1 SGDLS, CDR2 YYNGEE. V shed 0 bases and J shed 5 bases, with 14 bases lying between them. The CDR3 sequence: CASSVATRGPNEKLFF. The DNA of the CDR3 is TGTGCCAGCAGCGTAGCTACAAGGGGACCCAATGAAAAACTGTTTTTT. Drawing the rest from reference TRBV9 and TRBJ1-4, the complete variable domain is DSGVTQTPKHLITATGQRVTLRCSPRSGDLSVYWYQQSLDQGLQFLIQYYNGEERAKGNILERFSAQQFPDLHSELNLSSLELGDSALYFCASSVATRGPNEKLFFGSGTQLSVL.

J is TRBJ2-1 and V is TRBV5-1, with 10 nucleotides matching TRBD2. The CDR3 consists of 19 residues. V was pared by 4 bases and J by 2 bases, with 15 bases of the junction left unmatched. Germline assignment: CDR1 SGHRS and CDR2 YFSETQ. The CDR3 nucleotides read TGCGCCAGCAGCCCACGGGCTGGGCTAGCGGGGGCCCCCTACAATGAGCAGTTCTTC. As protein: CASSPRAGLAGAPYNEQFF.

This chain connects TRBV7-9 to TRBJ1-6, with a tentative D call TRBD1 (5 bases). Germline lookup yields CDR1 SEHNR and CDR2 FQNEAQ (reference sequence). This CDR3 comprises 14 residues. Trimming removed 6 bases at V and 5 bases at J, with 11 bases between. CDR3 protein: CASRIGTNNSPLHF. DNA for the CDR3: TGTGCCAGCAGGATCGGGACTAATAATTCACCCCTCCACTTT.

The chain uses TRBV7-3 and TRBJ2-2; possible D gene TRBD2, 6 bases. Trimming cost V 5 bases and J 5 bases, with 12 bases left between them. The germline V gene has CDR1 SGHTA and CDR2 FQGTGA. The CDR3 has 14 amino acids. The chain's CDR3 is CASSPPGRTGELFF. The CDR3 region has the DNA TGTGCCAGCAGCCCTCCCGGGAGAACCGGGGAGCTGTTTTTT.

The J gene is TRBJ2-7, the V gene TRBV7-2; 7 bases map to TRBD2. Losses at the gene ends were 0 bases for V and 2 bases for J; bases not matched to a gene: 4. CDR3 length: 15 amino acids. The germline CDR1 and CDR2 sequences are SGHTA and FQGNSA. CDR3 in amino acids: CASSLAGTNTYEQYF. The CDR3 DNA sequence: TGTGCCAGCAGCTTAGCCGGGACTAACACCTACGAGCAGTACTTC.

This clone was picked up a small number of times. The V call is TRBV6-4, the J call TRBJ1-2, with TRBD1 identical over 8 bases. V lost 4 bases to trimming and J lost 4 bases; unmatched junction nucleotides: 8. The CDR3 has 15 amino acids. CDR1 is MRHNA, CDR2 SNTAGT, per germline. The CDR3 sequence: CASSVGTGSPYGYTF. The CDR3 coding sequence is TGTGCCAGCAGTGTCGGGACAGGATCTCCCTATGGCTACACCTTC.

The V gene is TRBV6-1, the J gene TRBJ1-5; D uncertain. V lost 7 bases to trimming and J lost 4 bases, with 14 bases between them. This CDR3 is 14 amino acids long. Germline-derived CDR1 and CDR2 are MNHNS and SASEGT. CDR3 region: CASTPSGRNQPQHF. CDR3 nucleotides: TGTGCCAGCACCCCCTCCGGGAGGAATCAGCCCCAGCATTTT.

This clone was detected only once. The V call is TRBV19, the J call TRBJ1-1, with D hard to call. Deletions cut 4 bases from V and 4 bases from J, with 16 bases between. The germline V gene has CDR1 LNHDA and CDR2 SQIVND (reference sequence). CDR3 length: 15 amino acids. CDR3 region: CASSKGASEGTEAFF. The CDR3 coding sequence is TGTGCCAGTAGTAAAGGAGCCTCGGAGGGCACTGAAGCTTTCTTT.

This chain joins TRBV6-6 and TRBJ2-6; D is possibly TRBD2 (6 bases). Between the trimmed V and J ends, which lost 3 bases and 2 bases, there was a span of 8 bases. Germline-derived CDR1 and CDR2 are MNHNY and SVGAGI (reference sequence). The CDR3 sequence is 15 residues long. Written as DNA, the CDR3 is TGTGCCAGCAGTTATGCGGGAACTGGGGCCAACGTCCTGACTTTC. Protein product: CASSYAGTGANVLTF.

This clone was detected only a few times. The chain couples TRBV7-3 to TRBJ2-5; no reliable D call. Germline loops: CDR1 SGHTA, CDR2 FQGTGA. The CDR3 loop spans 15 amino acids. V was clipped by 5 bases and J by 3 bases, with 16 bases between them. CDR3 sequence reads: CASSPNGDGKETQYF. For the CDR3, the DNA is TGTGCCAGCAGCCCCAATGGTGATGGGAAAGAGACCCAGTACTTC.

This clone was observed a handful of times. CDR3 bases: TGTGCCAGCAGTTGGGGGTTCGGGCCTCAAGGGTACGAGCAGTACTTC. It codes for CASSWGFGPQGYEQYF. V and J are TRBV28 and TRBJ2-7; either TRBD1 or TRBD2 may fit D (5 bases each). This CDR3 is built from 16 residues. In germline, CDR1 is MDHEN, CDR2 SYDVKM. Trimming left V 4 bases short and J 4 bases short, with 20 bases between.

The chain links TRBV14 to TRBJ2-6, with D perhaps matching TRBD1 (7 bases). Trimming stripped 1 base from V and 6 bases from J, with 10 bases between. The CDR3 is made up of 15 amino acids. Germline CDR1 SGHDN, CDR2 FVKESK. The CDR3: CASSQGGTAANVLTF. DNA of the CDR3: TGTGCCAGCAGCCAAGGCGGGACAGCGGCCAACGTCCTGACTTTC.

The rearrangement joins TRBV7-2 to TRBJ2-7, with D possibly matching TRBD1 (7 bases). Deletions cut 5 bases from V and 7 bases from J, with 18 bases between. CDR1 and CDR2 (germline): SGHTA, FQGNSA. The CDR3 is made up of 14 amino acids. This CDR3 reads CASSPHGQGGEQYF. In DNA form, the CDR3 reads TGTGCCAGCAGCCCCCATGGGCAGGGGGGAGAGCAGTACTTC.

The chain has TRBV5-1 and TRBJ2-1; 9 positions agree with TRBD1. With V trimmed by 1 base and J by 0 bases, 2 bases remained unmatched. This CDR3 has 16 residues. Germline lookup yields CDR1 SGHRS and CDR2 YFSETQ. The CDR3, as DNA: TGCGCCAGCAGCTTGACAGGGGGCAGCTCCTACAATGAGCAGTTCTTC. It translates to CASSLTGGSSYNEQFF.

The chain uses TRBV14 and TRBJ1-2; 12 positions agree with TRBD1. Germline CDR1 and CDR2: SGHDN and FVKESK. The CDR3 runs 18 residues. After removal of 2 bases from V and 4 bases from J, the junction contained 11 bases not matched to a gene. CDR3 residues: CASSQNRDRGPPSYGYTF. The CDR3 DNA follows: TGTGCCAGCAGCCAAAACCGGGACAGGGGGCCACCCAGCTATGGCTACACCTTC.

The chain uses TRBV19 and TRBJ2-1; TRBD2 matches at 9 bases. The CDR3 runs to 15 residues. The germline CDR1 and CDR2 sequences are LNHDA and SQIVND (reference sequence). Trimming cost V 4 bases and J 5 bases; bases outside gene matches: 6. In DNA form, the CDR3 reads TGTGCCAGTAGTAACGTAGCGGGAGCAAACAATGAGCAGTTCTTC. Translation gives CASSNVAGANNEQFF.

In its sample, this clone was seen a few times. The chain carries TRBV28 and TRBJ1-2; D is unclear. The V and J ends lost 10 bases and 0 bases respectively, with 12 bases between them. Germline CDR1 reads MDHEN; CDR2 reads SYDVKM. CDR3 length equals 13 residues. The CDR3 coding sequence is TGTGCCACCCAAATCCCAGCTAACTATGGCTACACCTTC. Its protein product is CATQIPANYGYTF.

The chain recombines TRBV2 with TRBJ2-3, with 7 bases aligning to TRBD1. Germline V gene sequence: CDR1 SNHLY, CDR2 FYNNEI. Germline trimming cut 4 bases from V and 1 base from J; bases unmatched to any gene: 8. The CDR3 sequence is 16 residues long. The CDR3 loop reads CASSAISTGRTDTQYF. Written as DNA, the CDR3 is TGTGCCAGCAGTGCGATTTCGACAGGGCGCACAGATACGCAGTATTTT.

There are a few counts of this clone. Distinct nucleotide sequences in the sample also encode this CDR3. This chain uses TRBV28 with TRBJ1-2, with 10 bases that match TRBD1. After removal of 4 bases from V and 5 bases from J, the junction contained 4 bases not matched to a gene. This CDR3 region has 14 residues. Germline V gene sequence: CDR1 MDHEN, CDR2 SYDVKM. The CDR3 DNA is TGTGCCAGCAGTTCCGGGACAGGGGTTTATGGCTACACCTTC. It encodes CASSSGTGVYGYTF.

The chain couples TRBV11-2 to TRBJ1-2; TRBD1 aligns across 7 bases. CDR1 is SGHAT, CDR2 FQNNGV, per germline. The CDR3 runs to 15 residues. V trimming: 5 bases; J trimming: 3 bases; junction bases outside the gene matches: 9. CDR3 bases: TGTGCCAGCAGCACTCCGGGACAGATACACTATGGCTACACCTTC. Amino acids: CASSTPGQIHYGYTF.

In this sample, this clone turned up a few times. V and J are TRBV7-2 and TRBJ1-2; maybe TRBD1 (5 bases). The CDR3 runs 16 residues. Germline CDR1 SGHTA, CDR2 FQGNSA. Deletions cut 7 bases from V and 6 bases from J, with 24 bases between. The CDR3 sequence is CASTLQSGAMNHGYTF. CDR3 DNA sequence: TGTGCCAGCACCCTTCAATCCGGGGCGATGAACCATGGCTACACCTTC.